This TCR beta chain was sequenced for a study of blood T cell repertoires in COVID-19 (dated by TCRdb to between 2020 and 2021). Some background on the complete study: Samples from collaborators originated in the United States, Italy and Spain and spanned both the acute and convalescent phases of COVID-19. Deeply sampled blood TCRbeta repertoires from subjects exposed to, actively infected with, or recovered from COVID-19 were included in the dataset. The repertoires were released in a freely available public database meant as a resource for research on the immune response to SARS-CoV-2. The samples were drawn from two sources: the first 160 participants of the ongoing ImmuneRACE study, and fewer than 1,500 subjects contributed by 6 global collaborators. The sample metadata nearly always contained a de-identified subject ID, COVID-19 status, age in years and sex. HLA class I and class II types, where available, came from metadata supplied by the sample provider rather than from assay-based typing. The prospective study material was composed of cDNA or gDNA derived from T cells, B-cell-depleted T cells, or PBMCs.

Broad study findings and their caveats: The amount of clinical and demographic metadata varied by source and participant and was provided uncurated.

As for this clone: Its target antigen remains unknown. No quality values exist for individual bases; no much larger clone is one base distant.

Collaborating institutions collected whole blood in K2EDTA tubes following their own protocols. Collaborator samples were shipped for TCRbeta analysis as frozen whole blood, isolated PBMCs, or DNA extracted from either sample type. TCRbeta CDR3 regions were amplified from genomic DNA using the immunoSEQ Assay, a bias-controlled multiplex PCR. For the original study's pipeline: The number of nucleated cells in each sample was estimated by amplification of reference gene primers within the assay. To quantify the absolute abundance of each unique TCRbeta CDR3 rearrangement, sequence reads were collapsed and filtered. For each sample, productive Simpson clonality was calculated by taking the square root of Simpson's diversity index across productive rearrangements. TCRdb holds this immuneACCESS table with in-frame rearrangements only. Some clones are missing; in checked studies, unresolved V genes explain under half, and the rest has no known cause. That table supplies the V and J calls and clone size; D and trimming were determined from the DNA. The sample records tens of thousands of clones, roughly four fifths of which are singletons. The top ten constitute approximately 40% of the sample.

The sequence derives from a man aged 80 or over with active or convalescent COVID-19. The material sequenced was peripheral blood.

The base sequence is TGTGCCAGCAGCAGGAGTACAGGTAAAAGTTCACCCCTCCACTTT. It specifies CASSRSTGKSSPLHF. The V and J genes are TRBV27 and TRBJ1-6; the D gene is perhaps TRBD1, on 5 matching bases. From cysteine to phenylalanine, the CDR3 is 15 amino acids long. The CDR3 DNA has 45 bases and is translated from base 1. V was cut back by 6 bases and J by 9 bases, leaving a gap of 18 bases between them. The germline V gene (reference sequence) supplies CDR1 MNHEY and CDR2 SMNVEV.